This T cell receptor (beta chain) comes out of a study of blood T cell repertoires in COVID-19. Looking at the study overall: The United States, Italy and Spain were the sources of the acute and convalescent COVID-19 samples.

Adults between roughly 18 and 89 years of age took part from 20 to 25 US areas. Cohort placement rested on clinical history that participants reported themselves. In the authors' methods: Reference gene primer amplification gave nucleated cell count estimates. Sequenced by immunoSEQ multiplex PCR; TCRdb stores in-frame clones only, minus some. Clonal size and the V and J genes are those of that table, whereas D and trimming came from the DNA. The table includes about 150,000 clones, about four fifths detected once. A word on this clone: Other DNA sequences in the same sample also yield this CDR3.

With 2 bases clipped from V and 4 bases from J, the junction kept 3 bases outside the gene matches. This CDR3 is built from 15 residues. Germline CDR1 reads SGHTA; CDR2 reads FQGNSA. The receptor was derived from a man aged 50 to 59 who had recovered from COVID-19. This rearrangement joins TRBV7-2 to TRBJ2-3; TRBD2 matches at 10 bases. The source material was PBMCs or T cells enriched from blood (not recorded which). CDR3 coding DNA: TGTGCCAGCAGCTTAAGCGGGGGGGCTGCAGATACGCAGTATTTT. It codes for CASSLSGGAADTQYF.